The clone carrying this T cell receptor (beta chain) has ten or more counts. This record comes from a study of Ad26.COV2.S vaccination and SARS-CoV-2 variants. The CDR3 totals 11 residues. Germline V gene lookup returns CDR1 MNHEY and CDR2 SVGAGI. With V trimmed by 8 bases and J by 10 bases, 6 bases remained unmatched. Treatment denoted: some 19 received Ad26.COV2.S at low or high dose, single or two shots; about 5 received placebo; per-sample allocation not given. Specimens were obtained on day 63 following the first vaccine or placebo injection. Some clones are missing from TCRdb's copy, which holds only in-frame ones; the method was immunoSEQ multiplex PCR. The data contain around 400,000 clones, 83% of them singletons.

The source of this sequence is a person aged 18-65 years who received the Ad26.COV2.S COVID-19 vaccine or a placebo. The V gene is TRBV6-5, the J gene TRBJ1-1, with 8 bases that match TRBD1. The sequencing here drew on peripheral blood, taken in a trial of Ad26.COV2.S vaccine versus placebo. CDR3 sequence: CASGRTGRAFF. Written as DNA, the CDR3 is TGTGCCAGCGGAAGGACAGGGCGAGCTTTCTTT.